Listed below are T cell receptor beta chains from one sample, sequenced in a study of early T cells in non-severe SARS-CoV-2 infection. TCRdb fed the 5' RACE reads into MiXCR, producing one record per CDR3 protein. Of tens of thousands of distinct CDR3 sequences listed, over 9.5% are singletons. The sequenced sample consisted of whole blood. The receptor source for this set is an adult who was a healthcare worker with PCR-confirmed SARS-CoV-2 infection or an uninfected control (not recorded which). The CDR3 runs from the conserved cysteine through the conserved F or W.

CASSLPDTDTQYF TRBV5-4
CASSLALRGYVNEKLFF TRBV7-9
CASSSGVETQYF TRBV6-5
CSAAMSVYGYTF TRBV29-1
CASSQGPNFPYNEQFF TRBV4-2
CASSLARGYEQYF TRBV7-9
CASSFYRDRTNEKLFF TRBV7-2
CASSPEDRSNQPQHF TRBV7-2
CASSQGRTDTQYF TRBV3-1
CSVEGGIF TRBV29-1
CASSQVMPGTSNQPQHF TRBV4-1
CSVRQGQGTDTQYF TRBV29-1
CSVEDPPGRVSNEQYF TRBV29-1
CASRLSDTQYF TRBV6-6
CASSVWGGELFF TRBV9
CASSQGVELLVYNEQFF TRBV4-2
CASSWTGSSNQPQHF TRBV6-1
CAWSRTGFTGNTIYF TRBV30
CASSSGTGGDQPQHF TRBV28
CASSQSRDRVSGANVLTF TRBV14
CASSLAQGGSEQYF TRBV5-1
CSARVLAGYTYEQYF TRBV20-1
CASSPTGGNSPLHF TRBV18
CASVSTEFHQPQHF TRBV6-2/TRBV6-3
CASSESGTGPTDTQYF TRBV2
CASSFRGGMNEQFF TRBV6-2/TRBV6-3
CASSGRGRPYEQYF TRBV7-9
CASSKDGIPGRRGNTQYF TRBV21-1